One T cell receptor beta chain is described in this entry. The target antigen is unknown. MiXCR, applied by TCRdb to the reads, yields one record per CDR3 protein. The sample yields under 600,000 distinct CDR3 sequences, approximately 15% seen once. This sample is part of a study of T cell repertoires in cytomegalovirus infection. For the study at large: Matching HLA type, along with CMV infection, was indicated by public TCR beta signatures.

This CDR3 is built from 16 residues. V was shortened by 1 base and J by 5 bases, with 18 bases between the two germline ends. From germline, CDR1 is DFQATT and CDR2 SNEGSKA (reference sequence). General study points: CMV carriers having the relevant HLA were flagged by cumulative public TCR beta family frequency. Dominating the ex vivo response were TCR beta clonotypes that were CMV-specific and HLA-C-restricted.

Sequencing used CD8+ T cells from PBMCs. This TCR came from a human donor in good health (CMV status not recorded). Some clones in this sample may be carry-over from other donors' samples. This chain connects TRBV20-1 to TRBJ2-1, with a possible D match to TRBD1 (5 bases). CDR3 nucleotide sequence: TGCAGTGCTAGAGCGTTGGGTCAGGGTTTACACAATGAGCAGTTCTTC. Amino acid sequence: CSARALGQGLHNEQFF.